The 14 T cell receptor beta chains given below trace back to one sample, sequenced in a study of early T cells in non-severe SARS-CoV-2 infection. TCRdb redid the calling of the 5' RACE reads with MiXCR, one entry per CDR3 protein. The sample lists tens of thousands of distinct CDR3 sequences; 8.5% to 10% were seen once. Sequenced material: whole blood. These receptors all stem from an adult who was a healthcare worker with PCR-confirmed SARS-CoV-2 infection or an uninfected control (not recorded which).

This clonotype was recorded at least ten times. The chain recombines TRBV29-1 with TRBJ1-2; tentatively, D is TRBD1 (6 bases). Deletions cut 4 bases from V and 4 bases from J, with 7 bases between. Germline CDR1 is SQVTM and CDR2 is ANQGSEA. The length of the CDR3 is 11 residues. The CDR3 sequence is CSVVTGYGYTF. Written as DNA, the CDR3 is TGCAGCGTTGTGACAGGCTATGGCTACACCTTC.

For this clonotype: A much larger clone lies a single base off, so this may be a read error. This rearrangement joins TRBV4-3 to TRBJ2-1; 8 nucleotides line up with TRBD2. The V and J ends lost 0 bases and 5 bases, in that order; junction bases with no gene match: 6. Germline assignment: CDR1 LGHNA and CDR2 YSLEER. The CDR3 is 16 residues long. CDR3 bases: TGCGCCAGCAGCCAAGAGGCTAGCGGGTATCACAATGAGCAGTTCTTC. This encodes CASSQEASGYHNEQFF.

A note on this clonotype: Here the CDR3 omits its conserved ending phenylalanine or tryptophan, so a read error is the likely source. This sequence joins TRBV20-1 and TRBJ2-3, with TRBD2 matching 7 bases. Unmatched junction bases numbered 5, after V lost 2 bases and J lost 0 bases. Germline V CDR1 and CDR2: DFQATT, SNEGSKA (reference sequence). This CDR3 comprises 15 residues. The chain's CDR3 is CSARRASGSTDTQYS. The CDR3 DNA reads as TGCAGTGCTAGAAGGGCTAGCGGAAGCACAGATACGCAGTATTCT.

This clonotype was detected ten times or more. V gene TRBV27 combines with J gene TRBJ2-5, with a tentative D call TRBD2 (7 bases). Germline V gene sequence: CDR1 MNHEY, CDR2 SMNVEV (reference sequence). V gave up 0 bases and J gave up 7 bases, with 15 bases separating them. The CDR3 has 15 amino acids. In DNA, the CDR3 is TGTGCCAGCAGTTTATCGGGGGGGCCCCTGGCGACCCAGTACTTC. It is translated as CASSLSGGPLATQYF.

This chain joins TRBV2 and TRBJ1-2; D is unclear. This CDR3 comprises 12 residues. Germline V gives CDR1 SNHLY, CDR2 FYNNEI. The V and J ends lost 10 bases and 4 bases respectively, with 13 bases between them. The DNA of the CDR3 is TGTGCCACCCCTCCCACCCGCTATGGCTACACCTTC. Translation gives CATPPTRYGYTF. Filled out from reference TRBV2 and TRBJ1-2, the complete variable domain reads EPEVTQTPSHQVTQMGQEVILRCVPISNHLYFYWYRQILGQKVEFLVSFYNNEISEKSEIFDDQFSVERPDGSNFTLKIRSTKLEDSAMYFCATPPTRYGYTFGSGTRLTVV.

The gene calls are TRBV27 and TRBJ2-3; tentatively, D is TRBD2 (5 bases). Germline V gene lookup returns CDR1 MNHEY and CDR2 SMNVEV (reference sequence). The length of the CDR3 is 16 residues. Between the trimmed V and J ends, which lost 5 bases and 2 bases, there was a span of 17 bases. The CDR3 DNA sequence: TGTGCCAGCAGTGCGCTCGCCGGGATTCCCACAGATACGCAGTATTTT. Protein: CASSALAGIPTDTQYF.

At least ten counts were recorded for this clonotype. The chain joins TRBV5-1 to TRBJ1-1; weak D call: TRBD1 (6 bases). Per germline, CDR1 SGHRS and CDR2 YFSETQ. V lost 2 bases and J 7 bases, leaving 15 bases between the germline ends. The CDR3 loop spans 14 amino acids. CDR3 in amino acids: CASSFGGQEDEAFF. CDR3 sequence (DNA): TGCGCCAGCAGCTTTGGGGGGCAAGAGGATGAAGCTTTCTTT.

This clonotype was recorded once. This clone may be a read error of a much larger clone one base away. This chain joins TRBV6-5 and TRBJ2-3, with D unclear. Trimming stripped 2 bases from V and 1 base from J, with 7 bases between. The CDR3 length is 14 residues. Germline CDR1 reads MNHEY; CDR2 reads SVGAGI. DNA of the CDR3: TGTGCCAGCAGTTACCTGCCGGGCACAGATACGCAGTATTTT. This sequence encodes CASSYLPGTDTQYF.

This clonotype was detected only a few times. The chain is built from TRBV19 and TRBJ2-7; 10 nucleotides line up with TRBD1. CDR1 and CDR2 from the germline V gene are LNHDA and SQIVND (reference sequence). The CDR3 has 14 amino acids. The junction had 8 bases not matched to a gene; V was cut back by 6 bases and J by 6 bases. The CDR3 is CASSKNRDRGEQYF. Here the CDR3 DNA reads TGTGCCAGTAGCAAGAACCGGGACAGGGGCGAGCAGTACTTC.

This clonotype was detected ten times or more. The genes are TRBV20-1 and TRBJ2-4; 10 nucleotides align to TRBD2. The V segment lost 2 bases and the J segment 7 bases; nucleotides outside the gene matches: 5. This CDR3 region has 14 residues. Germline V gene sequence: CDR1 DFQATT, CDR2 SNEGSKA (reference sequence). The CDR3 coding sequence is TGCAGTGCTAGACAAGCGGGAGGGCCCAACATTCAGTACTTC. Translating gives CSARQAGGPNIQYF.

The V and J genes are TRBV19 and TRBJ2-2; D tentatively reads TRBD1 or TRBD2 (5 bases each). V was clipped by 5 bases and J by 5 bases, with 18 bases between them. Germline CDR1 is LNHDA and CDR2 is SQIVND (reference sequence). The CDR3 is 16 amino acids. The CDR3 DNA is TGTGCCAGTAGTGACGGGGCTTCAGTAGGGACCGGGGAGCTGTTTTTT. It encodes CASSDGASVGTGELFF.

This clonotype was recorded many times. V usage is TRBV29-1 and J usage is TRBJ2-3, with 10 bases identical to TRBD1. CDR1 and CDR2 from the germline V gene are SQVTM and ANQGSEA. The CDR3 is 11 amino acids. Trimming cost V 6 bases and J 10 bases; bases outside gene matches: 4. CDR3 nucleotide sequence: TGCAGCGTCGACGGGACAGGGGCGCAGTATTTT. This sequence encodes CSVDGTGAQYF.

This clonotype was observed at least ten times. This chain connects TRBV27 to TRBJ2-7, with D possibly TRBD1 on 6 matching bases. Germline V gene sequence: CDR1 MNHEY, CDR2 SMNVEV (reference sequence). V lost 5 bases and J 3 bases, leaving 23 bases between the germline ends. The CDR3 covers 17 residues. The CDR3 is CASSKSSTGLYLYEQYF. CDR3 coding DNA: TGTGCCAGCAGTAAATCTTCCACAGGGCTTTACCTCTACGAGCAGTACTTC.

Ten or more counts support this clonotype. The rearrangement joins TRBV12-3 or TRBV12-4 to TRBJ2-3, with TRBD2 matching over 10 bases. This CDR3 contains 14 residues. Unmatched junction bases numbered 8, after V lost 10 bases and J lost 4 bases. DNA of the CDR3: TGTGCCATCCGCCCGGGACTAGCGCCAGATACGCAGTATTTT. Translation gives CAIRPGLAPDTQYF.